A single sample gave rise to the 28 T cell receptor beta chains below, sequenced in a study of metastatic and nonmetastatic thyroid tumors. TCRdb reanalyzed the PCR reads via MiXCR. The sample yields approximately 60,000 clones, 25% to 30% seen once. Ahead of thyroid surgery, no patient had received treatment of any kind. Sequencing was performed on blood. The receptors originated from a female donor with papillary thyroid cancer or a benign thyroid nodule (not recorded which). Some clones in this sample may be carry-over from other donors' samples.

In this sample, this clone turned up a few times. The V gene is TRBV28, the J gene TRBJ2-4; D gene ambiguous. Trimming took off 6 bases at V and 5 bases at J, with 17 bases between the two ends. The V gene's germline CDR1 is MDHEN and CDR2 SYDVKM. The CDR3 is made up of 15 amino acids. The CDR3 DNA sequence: TGTGCCAGCAGCTCCCTGGGCAGGTCGGAAAACATTCAGTACTTC. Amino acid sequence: CASSSLGRSENIQYF.

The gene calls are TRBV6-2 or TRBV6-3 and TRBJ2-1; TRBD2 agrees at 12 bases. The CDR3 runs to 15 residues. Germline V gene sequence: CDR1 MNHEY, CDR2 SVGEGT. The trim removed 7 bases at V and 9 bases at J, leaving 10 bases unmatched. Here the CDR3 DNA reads TGTGCCAGCATTACCCCCCCGACTAGCGGGGGTGAGCAGTTCTTC. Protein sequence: CASITPPTSGGEQFF.

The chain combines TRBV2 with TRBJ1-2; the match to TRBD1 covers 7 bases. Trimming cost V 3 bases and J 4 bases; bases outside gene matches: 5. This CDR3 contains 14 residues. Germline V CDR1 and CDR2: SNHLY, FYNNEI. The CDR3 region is CASSEGRGVYGYTF. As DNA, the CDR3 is TGTGCCAGCAGTGAGGGCAGGGGGGTCTATGGCTACACCTTC. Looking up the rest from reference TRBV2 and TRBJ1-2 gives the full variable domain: EPEVTQTPSHQVTQMGQEVILRCVPISNHLYFYWYRQILGQKVEFLVSFYNNEISEKSEIFDDQFSVERPDGSNFTLKIRSTKLEDSAMYFCASSEGRGVYGYTFGSGTRLTVV.

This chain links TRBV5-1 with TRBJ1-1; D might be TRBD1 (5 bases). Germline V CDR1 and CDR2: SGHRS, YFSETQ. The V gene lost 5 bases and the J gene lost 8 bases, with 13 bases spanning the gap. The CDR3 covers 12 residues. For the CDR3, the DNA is TGCGCCAGCAGAGTGACGGGGGACGAAGCTTTCTTT. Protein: CASRVTGDEAFF.

CDR3 sequence: CASSRDRGIGELFF. In DNA form, the CDR3 reads TGCGCCAGCAGCAGGGACCGGGGGATCGGGGAGCTGTTTTTT. The rearrangement uses TRBV5-1 and TRBJ2-2, with a tentative D call TRBD2 (6 bases). V was cut by 4 bases and J by 7 bases, with 14 bases left in between. From germline, CDR1 is SGHRS and CDR2 YFSETQ. CDR3 length: 14 residues.

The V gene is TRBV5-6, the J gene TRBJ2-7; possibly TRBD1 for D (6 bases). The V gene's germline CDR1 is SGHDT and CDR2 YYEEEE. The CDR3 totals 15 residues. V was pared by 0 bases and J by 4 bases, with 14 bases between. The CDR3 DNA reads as TGTGCCAGCAGCTTGGCCAGGGACACTCAATACGAGCAGTACTTC. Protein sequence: CASSLARDTQYEQYF.

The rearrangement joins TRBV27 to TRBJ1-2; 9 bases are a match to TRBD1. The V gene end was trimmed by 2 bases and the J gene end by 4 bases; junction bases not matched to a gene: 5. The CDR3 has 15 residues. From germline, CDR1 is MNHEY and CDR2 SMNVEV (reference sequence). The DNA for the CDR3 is TGTGCCAGCAGTTTAACAGGGGGCTTGGGCTATGGCTACACCTTC. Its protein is CASSLTGGLGYGYTF.

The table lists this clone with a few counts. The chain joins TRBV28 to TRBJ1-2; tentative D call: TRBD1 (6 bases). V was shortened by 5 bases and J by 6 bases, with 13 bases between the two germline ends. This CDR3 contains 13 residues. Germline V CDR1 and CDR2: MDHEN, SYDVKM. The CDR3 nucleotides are TGTGCCAGCAGTCGACGACAGGTAGATGGCTACACCTTC. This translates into CASSRRQVDGYTF.

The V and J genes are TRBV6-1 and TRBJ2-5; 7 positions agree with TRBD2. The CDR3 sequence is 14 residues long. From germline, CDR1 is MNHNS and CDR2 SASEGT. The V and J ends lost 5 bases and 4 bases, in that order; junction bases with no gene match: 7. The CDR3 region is CASSHSGRGETQYF. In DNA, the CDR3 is TGTGCCAGCAGTCATAGCGGGCGGGGAGAGACCCAGTACTTC.

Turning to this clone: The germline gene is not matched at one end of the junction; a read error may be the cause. The CDR3 DNA reads as TGTGCCAGCAGCGTAGTTGGGACACGGATTACCGGGGGGCTGTTTTTT. Translation: CASSVVGTRITGGLFF. V usage is TRBV9 and J usage is TRBJ2-2; either TRBD1 or TRBD2 may fit D (6 bases each). The CDR3 has 16 amino acids. Looked up from germline, CDR1 is SGDLS and CDR2 is YYNGEE. The full variable domain, completed using reference TRBV9 and TRBJ2-2, is DSGVTQTPKHLITATGQRVTLRCSPRSGDLSVYWYQQSLDQGLQFLIQYYNGEERAKGNILERFSAQQFPDLHSELNLSSLELGDSALYFCASSVVGTRITGGLFFGEGSRLTVL.

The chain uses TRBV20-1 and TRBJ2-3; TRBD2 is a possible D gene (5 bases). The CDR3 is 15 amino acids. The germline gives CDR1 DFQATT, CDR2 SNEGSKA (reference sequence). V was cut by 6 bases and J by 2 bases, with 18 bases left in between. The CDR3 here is CSAAPGAGFTDTQYF. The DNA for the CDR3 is TGCAGTGCCGCACCGGGCGCGGGTTTCACAGATACGCAGTATTTT.

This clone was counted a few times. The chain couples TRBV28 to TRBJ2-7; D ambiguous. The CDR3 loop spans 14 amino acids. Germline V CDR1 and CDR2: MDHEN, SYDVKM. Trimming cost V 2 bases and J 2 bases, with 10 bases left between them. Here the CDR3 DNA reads TGTGCCAGCAGTTTACCCTTGATGGCCTACGAGCAGTACTTC. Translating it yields CASSLPLMAYEQYF.

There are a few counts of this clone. CDR3 nucleotides: TGCAGCGCCTACAGGGACTATGGCTACACCTTC. The encoded protein is CSAYRDYGYTF. The V call is TRBV29-1, the J call TRBJ1-2, with D possibly matching TRBD1 (6 bases). Deletions cut 7 bases from V and 3 bases from J, with 9 bases between. CDR1 is SQVTM and CDR2 is ANQGSEA in the germline V gene. The CDR3 consists of 11 residues. The full variable domain, in which reference TRBV29-1 and TRBJ1-2 provide the parts outside the CDR3, is SAVISQKPSRDICQRGTSLTIQCQVDSQVTMMFWYRQQPGQSLTLIATANQGSEATYESGFVIDKFPISRPNLTFSTLTVSNMSPEDSSIYLCSAYRDYGYTFGSGTRLTVV.

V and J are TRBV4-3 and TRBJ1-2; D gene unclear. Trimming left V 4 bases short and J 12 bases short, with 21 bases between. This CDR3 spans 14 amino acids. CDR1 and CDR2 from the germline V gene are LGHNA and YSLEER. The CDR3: CASSPADHLSGNTF. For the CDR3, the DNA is TGCGCCAGCAGCCCCGCCGACCACTTATCGGGCAACACCTTC.

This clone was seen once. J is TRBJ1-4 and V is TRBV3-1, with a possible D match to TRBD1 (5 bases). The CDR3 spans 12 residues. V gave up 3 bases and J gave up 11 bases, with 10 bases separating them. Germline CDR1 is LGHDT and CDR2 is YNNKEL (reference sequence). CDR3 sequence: CASSHLEGKLFF. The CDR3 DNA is TGTGCCAGCAGCCACCTCGAGGGGAAACTGTTTTTT. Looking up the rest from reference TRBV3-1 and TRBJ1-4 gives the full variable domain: DTAVSQTPKYLVTQMGNDKSIKCEQNLGHDTMYWYKQDSKKFLKIMFSYNNKELIINETVPNRFSPKSPDKAHLNLHINSLELGDSAVYFCASSHLEGKLFFGSGTQLSVL.

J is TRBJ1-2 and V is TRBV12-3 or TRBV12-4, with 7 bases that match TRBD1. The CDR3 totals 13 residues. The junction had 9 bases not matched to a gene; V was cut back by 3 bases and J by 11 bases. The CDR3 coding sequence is TGTGCCAGCAGTTTGGTCAGGGGGGGCGGTTACACCTTC. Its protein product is CASSLVRGGGYTF.

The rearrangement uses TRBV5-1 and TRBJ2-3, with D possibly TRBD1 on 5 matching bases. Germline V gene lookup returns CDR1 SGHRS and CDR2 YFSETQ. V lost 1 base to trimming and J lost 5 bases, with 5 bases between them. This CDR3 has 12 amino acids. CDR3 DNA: TGCGCCAGCAGCTTGAGGGGAGATACGCAGTATTTT. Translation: CASSLRGDTQYF.

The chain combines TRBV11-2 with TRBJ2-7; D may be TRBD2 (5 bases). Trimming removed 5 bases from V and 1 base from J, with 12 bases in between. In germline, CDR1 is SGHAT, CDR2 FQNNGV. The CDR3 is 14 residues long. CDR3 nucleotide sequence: TGTGCCAGCAGCGTCGACGGGGTATCCTACGAGCAGTACTTC. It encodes CASSVDGVSYEQYF. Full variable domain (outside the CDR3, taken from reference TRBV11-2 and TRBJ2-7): EAGVAQSPRYKIIEKRQSVAFWCNPISGHATLYWYQQILGQGPKLLIQFQNNGVVDDSQLPKDRFSAERLKGVDSTLKIQPAKLEDSAVYLCASSVDGVSYEQYFGPGTRLTVT.

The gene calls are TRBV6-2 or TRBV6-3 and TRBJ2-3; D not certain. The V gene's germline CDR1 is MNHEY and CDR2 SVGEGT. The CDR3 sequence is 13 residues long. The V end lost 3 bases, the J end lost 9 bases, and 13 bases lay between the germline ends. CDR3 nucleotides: TGTGCCAGCAGTTATATCTCCGGCAGAACGCAGTATTTT. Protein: CASSYISGRTQYF.

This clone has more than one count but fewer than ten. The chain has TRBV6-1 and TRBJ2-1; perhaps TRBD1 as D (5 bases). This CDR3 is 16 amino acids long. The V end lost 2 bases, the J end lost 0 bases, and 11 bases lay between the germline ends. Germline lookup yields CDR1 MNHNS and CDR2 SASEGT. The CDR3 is CASSELLGHSYNEQFF. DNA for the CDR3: TGTGCCAGCAGTGAACTCCTTGGACACTCCTACAATGAGCAGTTCTTC.

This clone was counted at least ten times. The CDR3 here is CASNDGTFDQPQHF. The CDR3 DNA sequence: TGTGCCAGCAACGACGGGACATTTGATCAGCCCCAGCATTTT. This chain uses TRBV7-2 with TRBJ1-5, with D possibly TRBD1 on 6 matching bases. Looked up from germline, CDR1 is SGHTA and CDR2 is FQGNSA. V was clipped by 7 bases and J by 5 bases, with 15 bases between them. The CDR3 sequence is 14 residues long.

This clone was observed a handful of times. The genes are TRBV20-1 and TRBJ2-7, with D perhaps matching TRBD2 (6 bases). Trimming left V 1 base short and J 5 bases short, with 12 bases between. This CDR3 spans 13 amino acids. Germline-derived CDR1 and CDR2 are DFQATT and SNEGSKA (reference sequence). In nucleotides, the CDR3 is TGCAGTGCTAGAGGGGACTTAACTGACGAGCAGTACTTC. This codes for CSARGDLTDEQYF.

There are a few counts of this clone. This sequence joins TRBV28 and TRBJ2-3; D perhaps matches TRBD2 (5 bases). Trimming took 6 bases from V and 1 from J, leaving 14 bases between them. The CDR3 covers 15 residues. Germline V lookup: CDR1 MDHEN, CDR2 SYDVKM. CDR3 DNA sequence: TGTGCCAGCAGCCCAAATAGAGCGGGCACAGATACGCAGTATTTT. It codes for CASSPNRAGTDTQYF.

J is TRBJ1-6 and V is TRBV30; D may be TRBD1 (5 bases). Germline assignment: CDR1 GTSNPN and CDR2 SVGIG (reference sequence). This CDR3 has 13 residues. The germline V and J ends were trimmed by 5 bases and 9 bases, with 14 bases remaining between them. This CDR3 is CAWVTALGSPLHF. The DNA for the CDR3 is TGTGCCTGGGTGACAGCTCTGGGTTCACCCCTCCACTTT.

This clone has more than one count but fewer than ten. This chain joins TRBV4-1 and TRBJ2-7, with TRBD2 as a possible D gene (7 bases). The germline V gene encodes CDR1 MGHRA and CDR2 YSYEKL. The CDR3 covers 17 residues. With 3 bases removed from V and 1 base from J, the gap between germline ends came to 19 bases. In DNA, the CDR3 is TGCGCCAGCAGCCAGGGGGGGGGCTCCGCGGGGTCCTACGAGCAGTACTTC. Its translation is CASSQGGGSAGSYEQYF.

As DNA, the CDR3 is TGCAGTGCCGAGAGCGGGGGGTACAATGAGCAGTTCTTC. Its translation: CSAESGGYNEQFF. The chain uses TRBV20-1 and TRBJ2-1, with 9 bases lining up with TRBD2. The trim removed 6 bases at V and 4 bases at J, leaving 4 bases unmatched. Germline V lookup: CDR1 DFQATT, CDR2 SNEGSKA (reference sequence). The CDR3 sequence is 13 residues long.

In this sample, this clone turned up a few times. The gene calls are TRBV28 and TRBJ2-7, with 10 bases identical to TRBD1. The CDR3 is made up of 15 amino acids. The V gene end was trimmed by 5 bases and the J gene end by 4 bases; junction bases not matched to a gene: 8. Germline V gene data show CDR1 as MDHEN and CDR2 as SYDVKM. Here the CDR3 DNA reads TGTGCCAGCAGTAAAAGGGACAGGGGTAGGTACGAGCAGTACTTC. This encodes CASSKRDRGRYEQYF.

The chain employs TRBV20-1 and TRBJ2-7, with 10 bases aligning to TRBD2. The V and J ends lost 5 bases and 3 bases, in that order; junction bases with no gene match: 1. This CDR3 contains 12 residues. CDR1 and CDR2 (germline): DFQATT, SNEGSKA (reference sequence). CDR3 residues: CSAGLADYEQYF. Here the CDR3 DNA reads TGCAGTGCTGGACTAGCGGACTACGAGCAGTACTTC.